Presented here are 7 T cell receptor beta chains from one specimen sequenced in a study of cytomegalovirus exposure and HLA in healthy donors (dated by TCRdb to about 2017). The library came from the immunoSEQ multiplex PCR assay. For the multiplex PCR, a mixture combining 60 forward primers for TCR Vbeta segments and 13 reverse primers for TCR Jbeta segments was used. Held by TCRdb, this immuneACCESS table contains in-frame sequences only and omits some clones. Under half of the omission traces to an unresolved V gene where checked; the cause of the rest is unknown. In all, the sample holds about 200,000 clones, and approximately 80% of those were seen once. The ten largest clones capture around 3.5% of the sample. Sequences were obtained from PBMCs. These receptors were taken from a man aged 40-55 years in good health and CMV-seropositive.

The CDR3 is CASSFQGLHEQYF. CDR3 sequence (DNA): TGTGCCAGCAGCTTCCAGGGTTTACACGAGCAGTACTTC. This rearrangement joins TRBV5-4 to TRBJ2-7; tentatively, D is TRBD1 (5 bases). The V gene's germline CDR1 is SGHNT and CDR2 YYREEE (reference sequence). This CDR3 is built from 13 residues. Trimming removed 2 bases at V and 5 bases at J, with 11 bases between.

The J gene is TRBJ2-7, the V gene TRBV30; D is perhaps TRBD2 (5 bases). CDR3 length: 14 residues. Germline loops: CDR1 GTSNPN, CDR2 SVGIG (reference sequence). V was trimmed by 0 bases and J by 4 bases, leaving 13 bases between them. Here the CDR3 reads CAWSVSGMAYEQYF. For the CDR3, the DNA is TGTGCCTGGAGTGTCTCCGGGATGGCTTACGAGCAGTACTTC.

This chain connects TRBV5-1 to TRBJ2-5; 7 bases agree with TRBD1. J was trimmed by 4 bases and V by 0 bases; bases with no gene match: 0. The CDR3 runs 13 residues. Germline values: CDR1 SGHRS, CDR2 YFSETQ. As DNA, the CDR3 is TGCGCCAGCAGCTTGGGGACAGGAGAGACCCAGTACTTC. Its translation is CASSLGTGETQYF.

The V call is TRBV7-9, the J call TRBJ1-1; D gene ambiguous. The V end was cut by 0 bases, the J end by 7 bases, with 12 bases between. CDR1 SEHNR and CDR2 FQNEAQ come from the germline V gene (reference sequence). The CDR3 extends over 14 amino acids. The CDR3 DNA follows: TGTGCCAGCAGCTTAGCTCGGGGATGGGTTGAAGCTTTCTTT. It is translated as CASSLARGWVEAFF.

The chain uses TRBV5-4 and TRBJ2-5; 15 bases align to TRBD2. Germline V gene sequence: CDR1 SGHNT, CDR2 YYREEE (reference sequence). The V segment lost 3 bases and the J segment 4 bases; nucleotides outside the gene matches: 1. The CDR3 is 15 amino acids. CDR3 in amino acids: CASSSGLAGGETQYF. In DNA, the CDR3 is TGTGCCAGCAGCTCGGGACTAGCGGGAGGAGAGACCCAGTACTTC.

The V and J genes are TRBV13 and TRBJ2-7; 8 positions agree with TRBD2. Germline V gene lookup returns CDR1 PRHDT and CDR2 FYEKMQ (reference sequence). CDR3 length: 14 amino acids. V was clipped by 0 bases and J by 5 bases; unmatched bases: 3. CDR3 bases: TGTGCCAGCAGCTTAGGTAGCGGGAATGACGAGCAGTACTTC. Protein product: CASSLGSGNDEQYF.

V usage is TRBV27 and J usage is TRBJ1-5; D ambiguous. The germline CDR1 and CDR2 sequences are MNHEY and SMNVEV (reference sequence). V gave up 2 bases and J gave up 0 bases, with 5 bases separating them. The CDR3 length is 14 residues. CDR3 DNA: TGTGCCAGCAGTTTAAAGCATAGCAATCAGCCCCAGCATTTT. It specifies CASSLKHSNQPQHF.